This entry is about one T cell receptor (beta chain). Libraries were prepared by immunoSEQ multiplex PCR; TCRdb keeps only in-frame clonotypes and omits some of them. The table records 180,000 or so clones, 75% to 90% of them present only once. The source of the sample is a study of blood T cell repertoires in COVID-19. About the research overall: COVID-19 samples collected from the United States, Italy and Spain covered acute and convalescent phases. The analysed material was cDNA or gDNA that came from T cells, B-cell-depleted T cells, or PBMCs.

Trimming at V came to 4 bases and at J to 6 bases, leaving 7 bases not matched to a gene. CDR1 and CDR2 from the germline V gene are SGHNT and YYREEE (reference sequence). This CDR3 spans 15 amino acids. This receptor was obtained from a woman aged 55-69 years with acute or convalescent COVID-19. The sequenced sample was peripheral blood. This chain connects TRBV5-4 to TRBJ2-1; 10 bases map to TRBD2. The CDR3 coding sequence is TGTGCCAGCAGCCGGACTAGCGGACGCGCCAATGAGCAGTTCTTC. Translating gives CASSRTSGRANEQFF.